These 11 T cell receptor beta chains were sequenced from one sample in a study of response to subunit inactivated influenza vaccine. One entry per CDR3 protein, called by TCRdb with MiXCR from the RT-PCR reads. This sample has about 620,000 distinct CDR3 sequences, with approximately 10% found just once. These data were also reused for a study on T cells expressing NK-cell markers. That work states: Libraries used 5'RACE template switching adding universal primer site and UMIs.

The specimen was PBMCs from blood, collected on the day of vaccination. The source of these receptors is a man aged 50-59 years who received an inactivated influenza vaccine.

The gene calls are TRBV5-1 and TRBJ2-1, with TRBD2 identical over 12 bases. This CDR3 comprises 18 residues. Per germline, CDR1 SGHRS and CDR2 YFSETQ. Unmatched junction bases numbered 10, after V lost 3 bases and J lost 3 bases. In DNA, the CDR3 is TGCGCCAGCAGCTCTCCCAGTGGACTAGCGGGGAACTACAATGAGCAGTTCTTC. It is translated as CASSSPSGLAGNYNEQFF.

The table lists this clonotype with a few counts. A read error may account for a junction end that differs from germline. V and J are TRBV5-6 and TRBJ1-2; TRBD1 might be the D (5 bases). CDR3 size: 13 residues. Germline CDR1 SGHDT, CDR2 YYEEEE. The CDR3 DNA reads as TGTGCCAGCAGCTTGGTAGTTGAGGGGAAGAGGCACTTC. Residues: CASSLVVEGKRHF.

The chain uses TRBV7-2 and TRBJ2-7; possibly TRBD2 for D (7 bases). The V end lost 7 bases, the J end lost 4 bases, and 20 bases lay between the germline ends. The CDR3 loop spans 15 amino acids. Germline values: CDR1 SGHTA, CDR2 FQGNSA. CDR3 in amino acids: CASNGGEGHPYEQYF. For the CDR3, the DNA is TGTGCCAGCAATGGGGGGGAGGGACACCCTTACGAGCAGTACTTC.

The chain employs TRBV6-2 or TRBV6-3 and TRBJ1-5; 11 bases are shared with TRBD1. Germline values: CDR1 MNHEY, CDR2 SVGEGT. After removal of 8 bases from V and 7 bases from J, the junction contained 7 bases not matched to a gene. This CDR3 comprises 14 residues. CDR3 sequence (DNA): TGTGCCAGCGCCGGGACAGGGGGAAAGCAGCCCCAGCATTTT. Translation: CASAGTGGKQPQHF.

The V call is TRBV11-2, the J call TRBJ2-3; 8 nucleotides line up with TRBD2. Losses at the gene ends were 1 base for V and 5 bases for J; bases not matched to a gene: 11. Germline CDR1 is SGHAT and CDR2 is FQNNGV. CDR3 length equals 17 residues. The CDR3 spells CASSLAPSGSGLDTQYF. The CDR3 DNA reads as TGTGCCAGCAGCTTAGCCCCCAGCGGGAGCGGATTAGATACGCAGTATTTT. Drawing the rest from reference TRBV11-2 and TRBJ2-3, the complete variable domain is EAGVAQSPRYKIIEKRQSVAFWCNPISGHATLYWYQQILGQGPKLLIQFQNNGVVDDSQLPKDRFSAERLKGVDSTLKIQPAKLEDSAVYLCASSLAPSGSGLDTQYFGPGTRLTVL.

This clonotype was detected a few times. The CDR3 loop reads CASSLFNGDRQQPQHF. The CDR3 DNA sequence: TGTGCCAGCAGTTTATTTAACGGGGACAGGCAACAGCCCCAGCATTTT. This chain links TRBV28 with TRBJ1-5; 8 positions match TRBD1. The V gene end was trimmed by 1 base and the J gene end by 7 bases; junction bases not matched to a gene: 9. The length of the CDR3 is 16 residues. Looked up from germline, CDR1 is MDHEN and CDR2 is SYDVKM.

The chain recombines TRBV7-9 with TRBJ1-1; TRBD1 might be the D (5 bases). CDR3 size: 15 residues. Germline CDR1 and CDR2: SEHNR and FQNEAQ (reference sequence). Trimming took off 5 bases at V and 5 bases at J, with 18 bases between the two ends. The CDR3 here is CASSPRSQGGTEAFF. The CDR3 DNA follows: TGTGCCAGCAGCCCGCGCTCGCAGGGAGGGACTGAAGCTTTCTTT.

The CDR3 protein is CASSATVAGETYNEQFF. The DNA of the CDR3 is TGCGCCAGCAGCGCAACCGTAGCGGGAGAGACCTACAATGAGCAGTTCTTC. This chain links TRBV5-1 with TRBJ2-1; 9 bases map to TRBD2. J was trimmed by 2 bases and V by 4 bases; bases with no gene match: 10. The CDR3 runs 17 residues. CDR1 is SGHRS and CDR2 is YFSETQ in the germline V gene.

Only a few counts were recorded for this clonotype. V and J are TRBV7-2 and TRBJ2-3; possibly TRBD1 for D (6 bases). The CDR3 loop spans 15 amino acids. The V gene lost 1 base and the J gene lost 4 bases, with 12 bases spanning the gap. Germline V gene sequence: CDR1 SGHTA, CDR2 FQGNSA. CDR3 loop: CASSLVAGVSDTQYF. In nucleotides, the CDR3 is TGTGCCAGCAGCTTAGTGGCAGGGGTTTCAGATACGCAGTATTTT.

This sequence joins TRBV5-6 and TRBJ2-2; 12 nucleotides line up with TRBD1. From germline, CDR1 is SGHDT and CDR2 YYEEEE. The J segment lost 5 bases and the V segment lost 0 bases, leaving 5 bases of the junction unmatched. The CDR3 loop spans 17 amino acids. The CDR3: CASSLVGQGALTGELFF. CDR3 bases: TGTGCCAGCAGCTTGGTGGGACAGGGGGCGCTTACCGGGGAGCTGTTTTTT.

This clonotype was observed a handful of times. The rearrangement links TRBV30 to TRBJ2-3; no clear D. Germline V gene lookup returns CDR1 GTSNPN and CDR2 SVGIG (reference sequence). CDR3 length equals 16 residues. The V and J ends lost 0 bases and 1 base respectively, with 14 bases between them. CDR3 in amino acids: CAWSVGSRAGTDTQYF. The CDR3 DNA is TGTGCCTGGAGTGTGGGTTCTAGGGCAGGCACAGATACGCAGTATTTT.